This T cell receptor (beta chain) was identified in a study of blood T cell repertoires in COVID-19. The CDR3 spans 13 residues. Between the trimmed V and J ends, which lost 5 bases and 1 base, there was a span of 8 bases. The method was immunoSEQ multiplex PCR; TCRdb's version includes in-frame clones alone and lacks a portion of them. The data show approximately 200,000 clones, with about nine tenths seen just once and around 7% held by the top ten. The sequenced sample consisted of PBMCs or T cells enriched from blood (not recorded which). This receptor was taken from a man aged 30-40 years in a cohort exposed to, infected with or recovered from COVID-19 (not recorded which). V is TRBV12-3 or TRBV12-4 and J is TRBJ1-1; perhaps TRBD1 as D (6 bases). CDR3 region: CASSVTGNTEAFF. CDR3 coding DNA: TGTGCCAGCAGTGTGACAGGGAACACTGAAGCTTTCTTT.